These 25 T cell receptor beta chains came from one sample sequenced in a study of response to subunit inactivated influenza vaccine. TCRdb fed the RT-PCR reads into MiXCR, producing one record per CDR3 protein. This table has roughly 630,000 distinct CDR3 sequences, roughly 15% appearing once. Sequencing was performed on PBMCs from blood, taken 14 to 15 days before vaccination. The origin of the receptors is a man in his forties or fifties who received an inactivated influenza vaccine.

This clonotype was detected a few times. The chain employs TRBV28 and TRBJ2-7; 9 positions match TRBD1. This CDR3 has 14 residues. After removal of 5 bases from V and 7 bases from J, the junction contained 9 bases not matched to a gene. Germline lookup yields CDR1 MDHEN and CDR2 SYDVKM. The CDR3 here is CASSVGTGIREQYF. In DNA, the CDR3 is TGTGCCAGCAGTGTAGGGACAGGGATTCGGGAGCAGTACTTC.

This clonotype was recorded a few times. The gene calls are TRBV6-5 and TRBJ2-2; D is unclear. This CDR3 comprises 12 residues. The germline V gene encodes CDR1 MNHEY and CDR2 SVGAGI. V was clipped by 6 bases and J by 5 bases, with 7 bases between them. For the CDR3, the DNA is TGTGCCAGCAGGGTGGAAACCGGGGAGCTGTTTTTT. It yields the protein CASRVETGELFF.

The table lists this clonotype with a few counts. The chain recombines TRBV4-1 with TRBJ2-2; unclear D gene. Germline V gene data show CDR1 as MGHRA and CDR2 as YSYEKL. CDR3 size: 14 residues. V was cut by 4 bases and J by 4 bases, with 10 bases left in between. CDR3 in DNA: TGCGCCAGCAGCCCCCATGCGGCCACCGGGGAGCTGTTTTTT. Protein sequence: CASSPHAATGELFF.

The V gene is TRBV21-1, the J gene TRBJ2-2; TRBD2, as called in the table, went unchecked against the DNA. TRBV21-1 is designated a pseudogene. This CDR3 comprises 15 residues. In DNA form, the CDR3 reads TGTGCCAGCAGAGCCGGGACTAGCTACACCGGGGAGCTGTTTTTT. Protein: CASRAGTSYTGELFF.

This clonotype has only a few counts. V and J are TRBV3-1 and TRBJ2-3; 7 bases are a match to TRBD2. Germline V gives CDR1 LGHDT, CDR2 YNNKEL (reference sequence). V lost 7 bases, J lost 1 base, and 11 bases stayed unmatched. The CDR3 consists of 16 residues. The CDR3 DNA sequence: TGTGCCAGCACCTCCGCCGGGACTACTCGCACAGATACGCAGTATTTT. This gives the protein CASTSAGTTRTDTQYF.

With regard to this clonotype: A much larger clonotype is one base distant, so this may be a read error. The rearrangement links TRBV7-9 to TRBJ2-7; no reliable D call. The CDR3 runs to 12 residues. The germline gives CDR1 SEHNR, CDR2 FQNEAQ (reference sequence). Trimming removed 3 bases at V and 13 bases at J, with 16 bases between. CDR3 coding DNA: TGTGCCAGCAGCTTTCCCCCGGAAGCACATTACTTC. Its protein is CASSFPPEAHYF. The variable domain in full, completed from reference TRBV7-9 and TRBJ2-7, reads DTGVSQNPRHKITKRGQNVTFRCDPISEHNRLYWYRQTLGQGPEFLTYFQNEAQLEKSRLLSDRFSAERPKGSFSTLEIQRTEQGDSAMYLCASSFPPEAHYFGPGTRLTVT.

The rearrangement links TRBV7-9 to TRBJ2-6; D is ambiguous. The CDR3 extends over 12 amino acids. Germline V gives CDR1 SEHNR, CDR2 FQNEAQ (reference sequence). CDR3 residues: CVFSSGANVLTF. For the CDR3, the DNA is TGTGTTTTTAGTTCTGGGGCCAACGTCCTGACTTTC.

J is TRBJ2-7 and V is TRBV6-1, with D tentatively TRBD1 or TRBD2 (5 bases each). This CDR3 contains 14 residues. Germline CDR1 and CDR2: MNHNS and SASEGT. Trimming cost V 6 bases and J 3 bases, with 15 bases left between them. The CDR3 DNA reads TGTGCCAGCAGCCGGGACGTAGAGAACTACGAGCAGTACTTC. Amino acids: CASSRDVENYEQYF.

This clonotype was observed a few times. The J gene is TRBJ2-5, the V gene TRBV12-3 or TRBV12-4; 8 positions agree with TRBD2. The ends lost 5 bases at V and 6 bases at J; junction bases unmatched: 5. CDR3 length: 13 amino acids. CDR3 region: CASSTGLAKTQYF. DNA for the CDR3: TGTGCCAGCAGTACTGGACTAGCTAAGACCCAGTACTTC.

This clonotype was recorded a few times. CDR3 coding DNA: TGTGCCAGCAGCCCAGGTTTAGCTCCTAATCAGCCCCAGCATTTT. This gives the protein CASSPGLAPNQPQHF. This chain joins TRBV7-9 and TRBJ1-5; D is unresolved. Per germline, CDR1 SEHNR and CDR2 FQNEAQ (reference sequence). V was trimmed by 5 bases and J by 4 bases, leaving 15 bases between them. The CDR3 extends over 15 amino acids.

This clonotype was counted between two and nine times. This chain links TRBV9 with TRBJ1-5; 7 bases are a match to TRBD1. CDR1 SGDLS and CDR2 YYNGEE come from the germline V gene. This CDR3 region has 15 residues. The V and J ends lost 2 bases and 0 bases, in that order; junction bases with no gene match: 2. CDR3: CASSVTGYSNQPQHF. The CDR3 DNA follows: TGTGCCAGCAGCGTGACAGGGTATAGCAATCAGCCCCAGCATTTT.

The chain carries TRBV5-1 and TRBJ2-7; 9 bases fit TRBD2. J gave up 3 bases and V 0 bases, and 7 bases lay outside the gene matches. CDR1 is SGHRS and CDR2 is YFSETQ in the germline V gene. The CDR3 extends over 16 amino acids. CDR3 in DNA: TGCGCCAGCAGCTTGGCTAGGGGACTAGCCATCTACGAGCAGTACTTC. This gives the protein CASSLARGLAIYEQYF.

The table lists this clonotype with many counts. The chain combines TRBV3-1 with TRBJ2-5, with TRBD1 as a possible D gene (5 bases). There are 15 residues in the CDR3. Per germline, CDR1 LGHDT and CDR2 YNNKEL (reference sequence). Trimming removed 2 bases at V and 2 bases at J, with 12 bases between. For the CDR3, the DNA is TGTGCCAGCAGCCAATTGGCAGGGAAACAAGAGACCCAGTACTTC. Its translation: CASSQLAGKQETQYF.

This clonotype was detected ten times or more. V and J are TRBV28 and TRBJ2-7; no clear D gene. V lost 5 bases and J lost 0, with 14 bases in between. The germline CDR1 and CDR2 sequences are MDHEN and SYDVKM. CDR3 length equals 15 residues. DNA of the CDR3: TGTGCCAGCAGTCCGCGTCGGACGGCCTCCTACGAGCAGTACTTC. Translation gives CASSPRRTASYEQYF.

This clonotype came up a few times. The gene calls are TRBV12-3 or TRBV12-4 and TRBJ2-7; D unclear. V was trimmed by 7 bases and J by 2 bases, leaving 18 bases between them. This CDR3 is built from 15 residues. CDR3 bases: TGTGCCAGCATATCCCAAAGAGGACGTACCTACGAGCAGTACTTC. Amino acids: CASISQRGRTYEQYF.

This clonotype turned up a few times. The chain has TRBV29-1 and TRBJ2-7; D uncertain. From germline, CDR1 is SQVTM and CDR2 ANQGSEA. The V and J ends lost 6 bases and 0 bases respectively, with 15 bases between them. CDR3 length: 14 residues. The CDR3: CSVRSPRNSYEQYF. The CDR3 DNA is TGCAGCGTCCGCTCGCCCCGGAACTCCTACGAGCAGTACTTC.

The chain couples TRBV4-3 to TRBJ2-7; D possibly corresponds to TRBD2 (6 bases). In germline, CDR1 is LGHNA, CDR2 YSLEER. CDR3 size: 15 residues. Trimming removed 0 bases from V and 7 bases from J, with 16 bases in between. CDR3 sequence: CASSQDPGTAGEQYF. In nucleotides, the CDR3 is TGCGCCAGCAGCCAAGATCCCGGGACTGCGGGTGAGCAGTACTTC.

The chain recombines TRBV2 with TRBJ1-1; 7 bases align to TRBD1. Germline values: CDR1 SNHLY, CDR2 FYNNEI. This CDR3 is built from 17 residues. V was clipped by 3 bases and J by 4 bases; unmatched bases: 14. CDR3 bases: TGTGCCAGCAGTGATTCCTTACTCAACAGGGGTGTCACTGAAGCTTTCTTT. The encoded protein is CASSDSLLNRGVTEAFF.

This clonotype was seen a handful of times. The chain has TRBV15 and TRBJ1-5; 8 nucleotides line up with TRBD1. V was pared by 0 bases and J by 6 bases, with 4 bases of the junction left unmatched. The CDR3 sequence is 15 residues long. Germline CDR1 and CDR2: LNHNV and YYDKDF (reference sequence). Written as DNA, the CDR3 is TGTGCCACCAGCAGAGATCCAGGGGGCGGTCAGCCCCAGCATTTT. This translates into CATSRDPGGGQPQHF.

This clonotype was found a few times. The J gene is TRBJ2-5, the V gene TRBV4-1, with 13 bases fitting TRBD2. Germline lookup yields CDR1 MGHRA and CDR2 YSYEKL. V was pared by 4 bases and J by 4 bases, with 6 bases of the junction left unmatched. The CDR3 runs 16 residues. CDR3 region: CASSRTSGGAGETQYF. CDR3 nucleotides: TGCGCCAGCAGCCGAACTAGCGGGGGGGCCGGAGAGACCCAGTACTTC.

The chain has TRBV12-3 or TRBV12-4 and TRBJ2-1; tentative D call: TRBD1 (5 bases). V lost 6 bases and J lost 10, with 10 bases in between. The CDR3 is 11 residues long. The CDR3 loop is CASRQALEQFF. DNA of the CDR3: TGTGCCAGCAGACAGGCTCTCGAGCAGTTCTTC.

CDR3 bases: TGTGCCAGTAGTATAGCTCAGGGGGCCAACACCGGGGAGCTGTTTTTT. Translation gives CASSIAQGANTGELFF. V gene TRBV19 combines with J gene TRBJ2-2; 8 bases line up with TRBD1. The germline CDR1 and CDR2 sequences are LNHDA and SQIVND (reference sequence). The CDR3 runs 16 residues. The ends lost 1 base at V and 2 bases at J; junction bases unmatched: 3.

In its sample, this clonotype was seen a few times. Its ends do not fully match the called genes, so a read error is possible. The rearrangement links TRBV2 to TRBJ1-2, with unresolved D. The CDR3 sequence is 15 residues long. CDR1 and CDR2 from the germline V gene are SNHLY and FYNNEI. DNA of the CDR3: TGTGCCAGTAGTGCCGGGAGCTCGTATACCTGGGGCTACACCTTC. Its protein product is CASSAGSSYTWGYTF. Full variable domain (rest looked up from reference TRBV2 and TRBJ1-2): EPEVTQTPSHQVTQMGQEVILRCVPISNHLYFYWYRQILGQKVEFLVSFYNNEISEKSEIFDDQFSVERPDGSNFTLKIRSTKLEDSAMYFCASSAGSSYTWGYTFGSGTRLTVV.

This chain uses TRBV20-1 with TRBJ2-5; 8 bases line up with TRBD1. This CDR3 contains 15 residues. The germline V gene has CDR1 DFQATT and CDR2 SNEGSKA (reference sequence). J lost 5 bases, V lost 0 bases, and 8 bases had no gene match. CDR3 in amino acids: CSARDGQGAGETQYF. CDR3 coding DNA: TGCAGTGCTAGAGATGGGCAGGGGGCGGGGGAGACCCAGTACTTC.

This clonotype was observed a few times. The chain recombines TRBV20-1 with TRBJ2-6; D gene unclear. Between the trimmed V and J ends, which lost 0 bases and 0 bases, there was a span of 9 bases. The CDR3 extends over 16 amino acids. Germline V gene sequence: CDR1 DFQATT, CDR2 SNEGSKA (reference sequence). This CDR3 reads CSARDLDVSGANVLTF. The CDR3 DNA sequence: TGCAGTGCTAGAGATCTGGACGTCTCTGGGGCCAACGTCCTGACTTTC.